This entry features one TCR beta chain sequence. The CDR3 has 18 residues. The V end was cut by 1 base, the J end by 6 bases, with 22 bases between. The germline gives CDR1 SGHTS, CDR2 YDEGEE. The data were produced by immunoSEQ multiplex PCR, yet TCRdb's version contains in-frame clones alone and is incomplete. The table has hundreds of thousands of clones, roughly 90% seen once. These data belong to a study of shared T cell receptors in the human thymus. The same specimen was also included in a second study, on human thymus T cells. That publication notes: Those donating were healthy Finnish infants in corrective surgery for congenital heart defects. From resections taken during corrective heart surgery, the thymus tissue was obtained. Apparent bias marked the V and J gene usage of thymic and blood repertoires. Highly overlapping thymic repertoires among unrelated individuals were reported in related research.

Specimen: thymocytes. V gene TRBV5-8 combines with J gene TRBJ1-4, with a possible D match to TRBD1 (6 bases). The TCR originated in a boy under two years old with a congenital heart defect. The CDR3 reads CASSLRDTTPSRDEKLFF. The CDR3 region has the DNA TGTGCCAGCAGCTTGCGGGACACAACCCCGTCGCGGGATGAAAAACTGTTTTTT.